Here is one T cell receptor beta chain with its context. The antigen it recognizes is unknown. Per-base quality was not reported, and no clone a single base away is much larger than it. The method behind the library was the immunoSEQ multiplex PCR assay. As stored in TCRdb, this immuneACCESS dataset retains in-frame rearrangements with V and J assigned. A fraction of the clones does not appear; measured against another copy, unresolved V genes explain less than half of the discrepancy, and the remainder lacks a known reason. This sample gives 55,000 to 70,000 clones in total; approximately 90% of them show up just once. The top ten clones comprise 0.75% to 0.95% of the sample. These data belong to a study of control samples from healthy donors and cancer patients (dated by TCRdb to 2018 to 2020). Via the germline V gene (reference sequence), CDR1 is LGHDT and CDR2 YNNKEL. The germline ends are 11 bases apart after V is trimmed by 0 bases and J by 5 bases. Inclusive of the bounding cysteine and phenylalanine, the CDR3 is 15 residues long. The DNA shown is the 45-base CDR3, in frame from base 1.

The sequence was obtained from a man aged 25-45 years with colorectal cancer. The V and J segments used are TRBV3-1 (or the pseudogene TRBV3-2) and TRBJ1-5, with TRBD1 as a weak D call on 5 bases. Sequencing was performed on PBMCs. CDR3 loop: CASSQDGGSDQPQHF. Here is the DNA: TGTGCCAGCAGCCAAGATGGGGGGAGTGATCAGCCCCAGCATTTT.